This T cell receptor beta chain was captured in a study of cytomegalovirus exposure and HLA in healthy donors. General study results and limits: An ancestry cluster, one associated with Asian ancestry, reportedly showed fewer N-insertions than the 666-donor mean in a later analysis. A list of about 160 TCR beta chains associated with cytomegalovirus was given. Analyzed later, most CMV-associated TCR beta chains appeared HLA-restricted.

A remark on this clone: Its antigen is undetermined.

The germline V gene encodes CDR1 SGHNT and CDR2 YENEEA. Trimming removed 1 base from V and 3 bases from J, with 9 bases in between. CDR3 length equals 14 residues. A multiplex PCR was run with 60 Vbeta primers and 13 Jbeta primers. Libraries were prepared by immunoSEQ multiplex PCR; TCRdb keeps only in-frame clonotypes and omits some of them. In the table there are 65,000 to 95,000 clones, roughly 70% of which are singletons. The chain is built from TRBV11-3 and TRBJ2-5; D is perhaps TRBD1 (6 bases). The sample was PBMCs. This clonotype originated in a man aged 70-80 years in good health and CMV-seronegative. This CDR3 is CASSLGPGEETQYF. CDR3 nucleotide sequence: TGTGCCAGCAGCTTAGGCCCAGGGGAAGAGACCCAGTACTTC.